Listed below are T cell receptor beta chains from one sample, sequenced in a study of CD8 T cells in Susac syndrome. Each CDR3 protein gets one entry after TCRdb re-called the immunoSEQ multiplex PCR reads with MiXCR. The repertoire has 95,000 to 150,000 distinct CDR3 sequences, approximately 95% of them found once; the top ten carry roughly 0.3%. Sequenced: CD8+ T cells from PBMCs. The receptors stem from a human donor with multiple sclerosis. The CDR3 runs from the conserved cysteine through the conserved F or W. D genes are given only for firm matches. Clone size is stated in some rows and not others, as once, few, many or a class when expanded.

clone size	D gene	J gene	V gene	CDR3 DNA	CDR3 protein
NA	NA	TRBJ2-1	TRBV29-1	TGCAGCGTAAAGGGGGGGGAATTCGCTTACAATGAGCAGTTCTTC	CSVKGGEFAYNEQFF
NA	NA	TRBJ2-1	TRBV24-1	TGTGCCACCAGTGATTTGCGGACCGGCTATGAGCAGTTCTTC	CATSDLRTGYEQFF
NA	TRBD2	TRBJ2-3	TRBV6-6	TGTGCCAGCCTAGCGGGAGGGGGAGATACGCAGTATTTT	CASLAGGGDTQYF
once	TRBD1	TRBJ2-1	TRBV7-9	TGTGCCAGCAGCTTAGGGTCAGGGGGCCACAATGAGCAGTTCTTC	CASSLGSGGHNEQFF
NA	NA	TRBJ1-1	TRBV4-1	TGCGCCAGCAGCCCCAGGCGGGCTCGGCGGGAGACTGAAGCTTTCTTT	CASSPRRARRETEAFF
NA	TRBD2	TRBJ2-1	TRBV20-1	TGCAGTGCTAGAGGGGCTAGCGGGGGGATCCGCCACAATGAGCAGTTCTTC	CSARGASGGIRHNEQFF
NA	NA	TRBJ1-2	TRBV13	TGTGCCAGCAGCTTAGGCCGTGGGGACAAAAACGACGGCTACACCTTC	CASSLGRGDKNDGYTF
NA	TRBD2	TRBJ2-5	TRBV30	TGTGCCTGGAGTTTGGCGGGGGGGCCTGGAGAGACCCAGTACTTC	CAWSLAGGPGETQYF
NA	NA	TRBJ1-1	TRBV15	TGTGCCACCAGCAGAGTGGCAGGGCCCACTGAAGCTTTCTTT	CATSRVAGPTEAFF
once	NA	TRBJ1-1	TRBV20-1	TGCAGTGCTAGCCGGGGGAGGCCTTTCTTT	CSASRGRPFF
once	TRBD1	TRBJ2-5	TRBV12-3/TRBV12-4	TGTGCCAGCAGCCCTGACAGGGTAGTCGAGACCCAGTACTTC	CASSPDRVVETQYF
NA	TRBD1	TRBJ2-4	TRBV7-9	TGTGCCAGCAGCTTAGTGGGACAGGGGTATGAAGGCATTCAGTACTTC	CASSLVGQGYEGIQYF
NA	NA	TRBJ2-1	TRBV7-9	TGTGCCAGCAGCACGGGCCTTTCTAGTGAGCAGTTCTTC	CASSTGLSSEQFF
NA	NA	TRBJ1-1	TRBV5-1	TGCGCCAGCAGCTTGGATGGTGGAGGGGAAGCTTTCTTT	CASSLDGGGEAFF
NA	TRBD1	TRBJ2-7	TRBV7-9	TGTGCCAGCAGCCCGACAGGGATGTTTTACGAGCAGTACTTC	CASSPTGMFYEQYF
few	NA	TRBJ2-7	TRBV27	TGTGCCAGCAGTTTTGGCAGGACCTACGAGCAGTACTTC	CASSFGRTYEQYF
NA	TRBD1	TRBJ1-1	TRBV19	TGTGCCAGTAGTATAGTCGGATTTTCGCTTAGGGACAGGGGGCCGAGGACTGAAGCTTTCTTT	CASSIVGFSLRDRGPRTEAFF
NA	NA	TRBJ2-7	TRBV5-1	TGCGCCAGCAGCTCACTCGGGCCCCGGACCCGGACCCACGAGCAGTACTTC	CASSSLGPRTRTHEQYF
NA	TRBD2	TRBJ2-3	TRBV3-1	TGTGCCAGCAGCCGTGGACTAGACGTGGATACGCAGTATTTT	CASSRGLDVDTQYF
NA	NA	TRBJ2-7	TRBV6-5	TGTGCCAGCAGTTACGGCAGGGTCCACGAGCAGTACTTC	CASSYGRVHEQYF
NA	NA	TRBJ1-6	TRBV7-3	TGTGCCAGCAGCTTAGAGCCAGGGACTTCACCCCTCCACTTT	CASSLEPGTSPLHF
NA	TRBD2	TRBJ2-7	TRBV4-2	TGTGCCAGCAGCAGGGGGACTAGCGGGGGGGTTTTCTACGAGCAGTACTTC	CASSRGTSGGVFYEQYF
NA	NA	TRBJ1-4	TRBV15	TGTGCCACCAGCAGAGTCCGGGGGGTAAATGAAAAACTGTTTTTT	CATSRVRGVNEKLFF
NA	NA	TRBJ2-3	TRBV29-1	TGCAGCGTTGAAGCACCCCGGGGAACGCAGTATTTT	CSVEAPRGTQYF
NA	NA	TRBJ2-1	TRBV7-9	TGTGCCAGCAGCTTAGTCAGAGACAATGAGCAGTTCTTC	CASSLVRDNEQFF
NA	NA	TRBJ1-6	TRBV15	TGTGCCACCAGCAGTGGCGCGCGACCCCTCCACTTT	CATSSGARPLHF
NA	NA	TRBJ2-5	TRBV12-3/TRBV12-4	TGTGCCAGCAGTTTACCCCAGACTACCCACGAGACCCAGTACTTC	CASSLPQTTHETQYF
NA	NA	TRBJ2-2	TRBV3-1	TGTGCCAGCAGCCACACCCTTAGGACAGCTAACACCGGGGAGCTGTTTTTT	CASSHTLRTANTGELFF
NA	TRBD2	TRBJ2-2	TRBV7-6	TGTGCCAGCACCCCGGGGAGCGGGAGGGCCGGGGAGCTGTTTTTT	CASTPGSGRAGELFF
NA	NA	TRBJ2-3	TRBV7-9	TGTGCCAGCAGCCCAGGGGTGGATACGCAGTATTTT	CASSPGVDTQYF
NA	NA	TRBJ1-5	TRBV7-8	TGTGCCAGCAGACCCAAGCAGGTCAATCAGCCCCAGCATTTT	CASRPKQVNQPQHF
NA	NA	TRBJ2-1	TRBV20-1	TGCAGTGCTCCAGTTTCGGGAAGTTCCTACAATGAGCAGTTCTTC	CSAPVSGSSYNEQFF
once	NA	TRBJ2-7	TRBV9	TGTGCCAGCAGCGACCCGGGACAGCAGTACTTC	CASSDPGQQYF
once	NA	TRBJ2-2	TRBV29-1	TGCAGCCTAAGGTCGGGGACCGGGGAGCTGTTTTTT	CSLRSGTGELFF
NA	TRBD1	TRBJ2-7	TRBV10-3	TGTGCCGCAAGGGGACAGGGGTTCTACGAGCAGTACTTC	CAARGQGFYEQYF
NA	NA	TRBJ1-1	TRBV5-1	TGCGCCAGCAGCTTGGCCTTTGTGAACACTGAAGCTTTCTTT	CASSLAFVNTEAFF
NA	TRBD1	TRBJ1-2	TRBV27	TGTGCCAGCAGTCCATCAGGGGGCTTCTATGGCTACACCTTC	CASSPSGGFYGYTF
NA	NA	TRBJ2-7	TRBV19	TGTGCCAGTAGTATGGACAATCCCTACGAGCAGTACTTC	CASSMDNPYEQYF
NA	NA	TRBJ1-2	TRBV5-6	TGTGCCAGCAGCGTTGGGGACTACCATGGCTACACCTTC	CASSVGDYHGYTF
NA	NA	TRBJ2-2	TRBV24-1	TGTGCCACCAGTGATGCTGGGACCGGGGAGCTGTTTTTT	CATSDAGTGELFF
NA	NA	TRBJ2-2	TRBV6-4	TGTGCCAGCGCGTCAGGGTCCGCCGGGGAGCTGTTTTTT	CASASGSAGELFF
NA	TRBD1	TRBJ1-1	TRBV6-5	TGTGCCAGCAGTTACGTCCACAGGGGGCCTGATGAAGCTTTCTTT	CASSYVHRGPDEAFF
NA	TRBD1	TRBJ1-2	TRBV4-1	TGCGCCAGCAGCAAAGGGACAGGGGACTATGGCTACACCTTC	CASSKGTGDYGYTF
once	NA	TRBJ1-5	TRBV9	TGTGCCAGCAGCGTAGGAGGGGGGCTCGATCAGCCCCAGCATTTT	CASSVGGGLDQPQHF
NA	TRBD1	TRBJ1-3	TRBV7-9	TGTGCCAGCAGCTCGACGACAGGGGCCTCTGGAAACACCATATATTTT	CASSSTTGASGNTIYF
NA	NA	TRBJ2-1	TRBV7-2	TGTGCCAGCAGCTTAGCCCCCCATCCACGGAATGAGCAGTTCTTC	CASSLAPHPRNEQFF
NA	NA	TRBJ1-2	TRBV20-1	TGCAGTGCTAGAGATAGTGGCACCGTCTATGGCTACACCTTC	CSARDSGTVYGYTF
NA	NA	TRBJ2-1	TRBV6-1	TGTGCCATCCCGGGGCTCGTGGCGGGTAGCGACAATGAGCAGTTCTTC	CAIPGLVAGSDNEQFF
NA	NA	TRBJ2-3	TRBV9	TGTGCCAGCGGAGGTAGCGGAGGAGATACGCAGTATTTT	CASGGSGGDTQYF
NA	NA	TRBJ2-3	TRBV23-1	TGCGCCAGCAGTCAATCGAAAGGGGGAGGCACAGATACGCAGTATTTT	CASSQSKGGGTDTQYF
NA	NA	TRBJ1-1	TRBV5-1	TGCGCCAGCAGCTTCCTCAGCAGCATGAACACTGAAGCTTTCTTT	CASSFLSSMNTEAFF
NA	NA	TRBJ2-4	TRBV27	TGTGCCAGCGCCCTTATAGGGACCTTCGCCAAAAACATTCAGTACTTC	CASALIGTFAKNIQYF
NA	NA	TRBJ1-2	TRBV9	TGTGCCAGCAGCGTAGGCGACAGGACCTATGGCTACACCTTC	CASSVGDRTYGYTF
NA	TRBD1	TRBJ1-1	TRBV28	TGTGCCAGCAGTTTCTTTACAGGGGAGAGGAACACTGAAGCTTTCTTT	CASSFFTGERNTEAFF
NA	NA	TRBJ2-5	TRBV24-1	TGTGCCACCAGTGATTTAACTAGCAGAGAGACCCAGTACTTC	CATSDLTSRETQYF
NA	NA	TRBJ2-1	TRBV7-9	TGTGCCAGCAGCACCGGGACACAGACCCTATACAATGAGCAGTTCTTC	CASSTGTQTLYNEQFF
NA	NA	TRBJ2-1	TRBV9	TGTGCCAGCAGCGGTGGCCCCCTCCCAGGTAGGGGGGTAGACAATGAGCAGTTCTTC	CASSGGPLPGRGVDNEQFF
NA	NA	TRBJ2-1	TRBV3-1	TGTGCCAGCAGCCAAGATTTCGACTACCTCGGGGACTTGAAGTTCTTC	CASSQDFDYLGDLKFF
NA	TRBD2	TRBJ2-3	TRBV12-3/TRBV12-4	TGTGCCAGCAGTGGCCCGGGAGGGCCCACAGATACGCAGTATTTT	CASSGPGGPTDTQYF
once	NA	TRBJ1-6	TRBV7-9	TGTGCCAGCAGGGAGGCGAACTCACCCATCCACTTT	CASREANSPIHF